This T cell receptor beta chain derives from a study of CD8 T cells in Susac syndrome (dated by TCRdb to the late 2010s). Regarding the study in general: Whether CD8+ T cell activation and differentiation in Susac syndrome was antigen driven was tested using repertoire sequencing. Clonality of the CD8+ T cell repertoire was compared between around 13 healthy donors, about 14 Susac syndrome patients and under 16 multiple sclerosis patients. The investigation overall reported the following: The number of individuals in the TCR sequencing and HLA analysis was recognized as being relatively small.

The CDR3, from cysteine to phenylalanine, totals 15 residues. Only the CDR3 portion is preserved as DNA: 45 bases, with reading frame beginning at the first base. V drops 4 bases and J drops 5 bases, leaving 16 bases in between. The germline V gene sets CDR1 to SGDLS and CDR2 to YYNGEE. As for this clonotype: Its antigen is not yet known. One base away there is no much larger clone; base qualities are not given.

RNA was extracted using the RNeasy kit, and 0.5 to 1 microgram was reverse transcribed with random hexamers. TCR beta CDR3 regions were amplified with the immunoSEQ multiplex PCR assay covering 54 Vbeta and 13 Jbeta segments. To correct PCR amplification bias, a synthetic template baseline was used for both primer optimization and computational correction. On the study's bioinformatics: Reads were annotated to V, D and J genes per IMGT and analyzed with immunoSEQ Analyzer, keeping only productive sequences. Clonality was computed as one minus Shannon entropy normalized by log2 of the number of productive unique sequences. For each patient and control, public and private clones were evaluated within the 100 most prevalent clones. Susac-specific clones were defined as absent from healthy and MS cohorts, some 1,000 published viral clones and other ImmuneACCESS disease sequences. TCRdb handled the public reads itself, with Q25 trimming in fastp and clone calling in MiXCR, and kept productive beta chains. Each entry merges the rows of one CDR3 protein and shows their most common DNA and genes. Clone size and V and J calls follow TCRdb, not the original study. Across this sample there are about 180,000 distinct CDR3 sequences, with around 95% seen only once. The ten biggest clones cover roughly 0.16% of the sample.

High-throughput TCR beta sequencing profiled peripheral blood CD8+ and CD4+ T cells from healthy donors, Susac syndrome patients and multiple sclerosis patients. Multiple sclerosis controls were treatment-naive patients with stable or active relapsing-remitting disease fulfilling revised McDonald criteria. Bulk CD8+ and CD4+ T cells were purified by magnetic negative isolation, whereas CD8+ TEMRA cells were enriched by FACS. Blood was drawn into EDTA tubes, processed within 24 hours, and PBMCs were isolated by density gradient centrifugation. PBMCs intended for TCR sequencing were cryopreserved in liquid nitrogen and thawed later in a water bath at 37 degrees C. Purity of sorted or isolated CD4+, CD8+ and CD8+ TEMRA cells was at least 90%.

The chain is made from TRBV9 and TRBJ2-1; no D gene call is confident. The TCR comes from a human donor with multiple sclerosis. Specimen: CD8+ T cells from PBMCs. The encoded CDR3 is CASSPPYSGNNEQFF. The DNA is as follows: TGTGCCAGCAGCCCCCCGTACAGTGGAAACAATGAGCAGTTCTTC.